The 5 T cell receptor beta chains below all came from one sample that was sequenced in a study of T cells in Graves' hyperthyroidism and ophthalmopathy. Amplification targeted TCR beta CDR3 regions from RNA transcripts. TCR CDR3 regions were first amplified by RT-PCR with HTBI primers. TCRdb fed the multiplex PCR reads into MiXCR, producing one record per CDR3 protein. The sample yields roughly 550,000 distinct CDR3 sequences, about 16% seen once. Sequenced: blood. The receptors come from a woman in her twenties or thirties with Graves' ophthalmopathy.

This clonotype appeared a few times. The chain uses TRBV2 and TRBJ2-2, with TRBD2 as a possible D gene (5 bases). The CDR3 loop spans 12 amino acids. Germline CDR1 and CDR2: SNHLY and FYNNEI. V lost 4 bases, J lost 7 bases, and 7 bases lay in between. The CDR3: CASSAAGGELFF. CDR3 nucleotides: TGTGCCAGCAGTGCGGCGGGCGGGGAGCTGTTTTTT.

This clonotype was counted between two and nine times. This chain links TRBV5-1 with TRBJ2-7; 9 nucleotides agree with TRBD1. CDR1 SGHRS and CDR2 YFSETQ come from the germline V gene. The CDR3 contains 12 residues. Losses at the gene ends were 4 bases for V and 8 bases for J; bases not matched to a gene: 4. The CDR3 here is CASSQDRGQQYF. In nucleotides, the CDR3 is TGCGCCAGCAGCCAGGACAGGGGACAGCAGTACTTC.

This chain links TRBV6-2 or TRBV6-3 with TRBJ1-6; D not resolved. CDR3 length: 15 residues. V lost 5 bases and J lost 10, with 18 bases in between. Germline CDR1 is MNHEY and CDR2 is SVGEGT. CDR3 nucleotides: TGTGCCAGCAGTATCCTGGGATTTGAGAACTCACCCCTCCACTTT. Translating gives CASSILGFENSPLHF.

This clonotype was seen repeatedly, ten times or more. The rearrangement joins TRBV28 to TRBJ1-5, with TRBD1 matching over 10 bases. This CDR3 is built from 16 residues. Germline V gene lookup returns CDR1 MDHEN and CDR2 SYDVKM. V dropped 4 bases and J dropped 9; count of bases not matched to a gene: 12. This CDR3 is CASSSATGGGRVPQHF. CDR3 in DNA: TGTGCCAGCAGTTCCGCGACAGGGGGCGGGAGAGTGCCCCAGCATTTT.

This clonotype was detected ten times or more. The rearrangement joins TRBV7-2 to TRBJ2-7, with 15 bases that match TRBD2. The germline V gene encodes CDR1 SGHTA and CDR2 FQGNSA. The CDR3 is 19 amino acids. V trimming: 2 bases; J trimming: 0 bases; junction bases outside the gene matches: 8. The CDR3 bases are TGTGCCAGCAGCTTAAGTCACGGACTAGCGGGAGGGAGCTCCTACGAGCAGTACTTC. Translating it yields CASSLSHGLAGGSSYEQYF.